This is a list of T cell receptor beta chains from one sample in a study of shared clonotypes between healthy human individuals. Sequencing used immunoSEQ multiplex PCR; TCRdb keeps in-frame clones, though not all of them. The sample records roughly 2.4 million clones, almost 96% being singletons. The sequenced material came from naive CD4+ T cells sorted from blood. Every receptor here comes from a man aged 18 to 29 in good health. Both conserved end residues are trimmed from each CDR3.

V gene	J gene	CDR3 protein
TRBV27	TRBJ2-7	ASIPGPRREQY
TRBV5-1	TRBJ1-2	ASSPTTGANYGYT
TRBV11-2	TRBJ2-2	ASSFRGGGELF
TRBV5-1	TRBJ2-3	ASSLGESTDTQY
TRBV7-9	TRBJ1-3	ASSGTVTGNTIY
TRBV5-4	TRBJ1-1	ASSVGGIDTEAF
TRBV6-5	TRBJ2-7	ASRAPGQGYEQY
TRBV6-6	TRBJ1-6	ASSPVTGSSPLH
TRBV10-3	TRBJ1-3	AISQDSQGSGNTIY
TRBV19	TRBJ1-3	ASTWVSGNTIY
TRBV6-7	TRBJ2-2	ASSRSGRRGGELF
TRBV2	TRBJ1-3	ASSLNGNTIY
TRBV2	TRBJ1-2	ASSQGAYGYT
TRBV5-5	TRBJ2-5	ASSYWTGGRETQY
TRBV10-3	TRBJ1-2	AISEITGQGAHYGYT
TRBV7-9	TRBJ2-7	ASSSGTGNEQY
TRBV6-1	TRBJ2-1	ASSELGLAVNNEQF
TRBV5-4	TRBJ2-1	ASSLLLLAGTFDEQF
TRBV19	TRBJ2-7	ASSRDRGDEQY
TRBV7-9	TRBJ1-4	ASSLVGRKGPEKLF
TRBV2	TRBJ1-5	ASSMTEDSNQPQH
TRBV5-1	TRBJ1-1	ASSPGQGRGNTEAF
TRBV7-7	TRBJ2-5	ASTPGKGPPGQETQY
TRBV10-3	TRBJ1-2	AISEGAPNYGYT
TRBV30	TRBJ1-6	AWNRINSPLH
TRBV5-4	TRBJ2-5	ASSLEADPGGTQY
TRBV5-1	TRBJ1-1	ASSFSDSAEAF
TRBV28	TRBJ1-5	ASSLSPVRDLNSNQPQH
TRBV10-3	TRBJ1-1	AITQGNQNTEAF
TRBV6-1	TRBJ1-1	ASSQKGAMDTEAF
TRBV11-3	TRBJ2-2	ASSSQGANTGELF
TRBV5-6	TRBJ1-2	ASSLIRTPSYGYT
TRBV6-5	TRBJ2-3	ASRPPSGRRQY
TRBV6-6	TRBJ2-3	ASSYGGATDTQY
TRBV27	TRBJ2-7	ASSSAGEYEQY
TRBV2	TRBJ2-5	ASSEDGSDQETQY
TRBV30	TRBJ1-2	AWWGNYGYT
TRBV4-2	TRBJ1-1	ASSRGQGGFGDTEAF
TRBV6-5	TRBJ2-7	ASSYSTSVGSEQY
TRBV28	TRBJ1-2	ASSFPGQGLGGYT
TRBV6-5	TRBJ2-2	ASSYSAGALIGELF
TRBV11-2	TRBJ2-7	ASSWRTGMGSSYEQY
TRBV5-1	TRBJ1-3	ASSFEGGLSGNTIY
TRBV6-1	TRBJ2-7	ATTDQPNAYEQY
TRBV30	TRBJ1-1	AWSVRPGAGTEAF
TRBV7-9	TRBJ2-5	ASSPSAQEASTQY
TRBV7-2	TRBJ2-5	ASSLMAGQQETQY
TRBV7-9	TRBJ1-1	ASSLWVEAF
TRBV7-2	TRBJ2-7	ASSLGSTYEQY
TRBV6-1	TRBJ1-5	ASEDRGNQPQH
TRBV15	TRBJ2-1	ATSTLRGSHNEQF
TRBV28	TRBJ1-1	ASGSTGAAVMNTEAF
TRBV6-5	TRBJ2-7	ASRRLAGELDEQY
TRBV7-2	TRBJ1-2	ASSPSGGYGYT